This T cell receptor (beta chain) is from a study of T cell repertoires in cytomegalovirus infection. Study-level background: Indications of both CMV infection and matching HLA type were provided by public TCR beta signatures. Notes on the study in general: Adding up the frequency of public TCR beta families identified people who carried CMV plus the relevant HLA. Across the ex vivo response, the dominant clonotypes were HLA-C-restricted CMV-specific TCR beta clonotypes.

This clonotype was seen more than once but under ten times. Its target is unknown. TCRdb independently ran MiXCR on the reads; one entry per CDR3 protein. The data hold 80,000 to 130,000 distinct CDR3 sequences, with more than 20% observed a single time. Trimming cost V 1 base and J 4 bases, with 10 bases left between them. Germline-derived CDR1 and CDR2 are SEHNR and FQNEAQ (reference sequence). The CDR3 length is 14 residues. The chain employs TRBV7-9 and TRBJ2-5, with D perhaps matching TRBD2 (6 bases). The material sequenced was CD8+ T cells from PBMCs. The sequence derives from a human donor in good health (CMV status not recorded). Some clones in this sample may be carry-over from other donors' samples. CDR3 residues: CASSLVGEAETQYF. CDR3 nucleotide sequence: TGTGCCAGCAGCTTAGTCGGGGAGGCAGAGACCCAGTACTTC.